The subject of this entry is one T cell receptor (beta chain). Cells sorted by CD45RO/CCR7/CD25/CD127/CD95/CD27 comprised CD4+ naive, central memory, regulatory and stem cell-like memory cells. The data belong to a study of beta chain features in type 1 diabetes. Across the whole study: Age, gender and cell yields were alike across patients and healthy donors.

Expressed TCRB transcripts were sequenced because the entire RNA isolate underwent reverse transcription. Method: immunoSEQ multiplex PCR; TCRdb's copy keeps in-frame clones and lacks some. Of 200,000 to 250,000 clones listed, 68% were seen once; the top ten hold around 0.057%. The CDR3 contains 13 residues. V lost 7 bases, J lost 10 bases, and 8 bases stayed unmatched. Germline V gene sequence: CDR1 ENHRY, CDR2 SYGVKD. The sequence derives from a man aged 25-45 years in good health. The rearrangement joins TRBV10-3 to TRBJ2-1; 9 positions agree with TRBD2. The sample was naive CD4+ T cells from blood. The CDR3 loop reads CAITPAGGGEQFF. Here the CDR3 DNA reads TGTGCCATCACCCCAGCGGGAGGTGGGGAGCAGTTCTTC.